This paragraph reports one T cell receptor beta chain. As yet, its antigen is unknown. Patients were newly diagnosed with stage II-IVA oral cavity squamous cell carcinoma without prior systemic or radiation treatment. These data belong to a study of neoadjuvant anti-PD-1 for oral cavity cancer. Overall study results and limits: Post-nivolumab, blood T cell clonality was significantly elevated in non-responders. Higher pretreatment blood Treg/Th17 ratios correlated with higher pretreatment blood and lower post-treatment tumor TCRbeta clonality.

V was clipped by 5 bases and J by 2 bases, with 11 bases between them. The CDR3 is made up of 14 amino acids. Per germline, CDR1 SGHTA and CDR2 FQGTGA. Using immunoSEQ multiplex PCR, the repertoire was profiled, and TCRdb retains in-frame clones only, with some absent. The sample holds around 81,000 clones; more than 80% are singletons and the top ten take around 3.2%. The origin of this receptor is a person aged 35-79 years with oral cavity squamous cell carcinoma. The sample here was PBMCs, taken before nivolumab (anti-PD-1) treatment. This chain links TRBV7-3 with TRBJ2-3; D may correspond to TRBD1 or TRBD2 (5 bases each). The CDR3 reads CASSPTGPTDTQYF. The CDR3 DNA reads TGTGCCAGCAGCCCCACGGGGCCCACAGATACGCAGTATTTT.